The 14 T cell receptor beta chains given below trace back to one sample, sequenced in a study of read filtering for tumor transcriptome and immune sequencing. This library used approximately 370 ng RNA and molecular barcoded adaptors spanning alpha/delta and beta/gamma chains. TCRdb recomputed calls from the reads with MiXCR, one row per CDR3 protein. The sample holds around 26,000 distinct CDR3 sequences, roughly an eighth seen once. Sequences were obtained from a population of CD138-negative cells sorted from bone marrow. The receptors were sampled from a donor aged 40 or older with multiple myeloma.

At least ten counts were recorded for this clonotype. V gene TRBV5-4 combines with J gene TRBJ2-1; 8 bases fit TRBD1. Unmatched junction bases numbered 4, after V lost 5 bases and J lost 9 bases. Germline CDR1 is SGHNT and CDR2 is YYREEE (reference sequence). This CDR3 has 12 amino acids. CDR3 in DNA: TGTGCCAGCAGTATACAGGGGGGTGAGCAGTTCTTC. Its translation: CASSIQGGEQFF.

This clonotype was counted many times. The chain links TRBV10-3 to TRBJ1-4; D is undetermined. Trimming took 0 bases from V and 0 from J, leaving 8 bases between them. CDR3 length equals 16 residues. Germline assignment: CDR1 ENHRY and CDR2 SYGVKD. The CDR3 sequence is CAISESMSPTNEKLFF. In DNA, the CDR3 is TGTGCCATCAGTGAGTCGATGAGTCCAACTAATGAAAAACTGTTTTTT.

This clonotype has ten or more counts. This chain joins TRBV1 and TRBJ2-1; the table's D call TRBD2 went unverified against the DNA. TRBV1 is flagged as a pseudogene. This CDR3 is built from 14 residues. The CDR3 DNA sequence: TGCACCAGCAGCGCAAGCGGAGAATACAATGAGCAGTTCTTC. Residues: CTSSASGEYNEQFF.

On this clonotype itself: Germline is not matched at one junction end, which may reflect a read error. The chain combines TRBV6-1 with TRBJ2-1; possibly TRBD1 for D (6 bases). The CDR3 sequence is 14 residues long. Germline V gives CDR1 MNHNS, CDR2 SASEGT. The CDR3 DNA reads as TGTGCCAGCAGTTGGGGGCCCCAGGACAATGAGCAGCTCTTC. This translates into CASSWGPQDNEQLF.

Many counts were recorded for this clonotype. The chain employs TRBV5-5 and TRBJ2-7; D is unresolved. The CDR3 contains 14 residues. The germline V and J ends were trimmed by 1 base and 6 bases, with 14 bases remaining between them. The germline gives CDR1 SGHKS, CDR2 YYEKEE (reference sequence). CDR3 region: CASSLRTSDAEQYF. The CDR3, as DNA: TGTGCCAGCAGCTTGAGGACCTCGGACGCCGAGCAGTACTTC. Full variable domain (remainder filled in from reference TRBV5-5 and TRBJ2-7): DAGVTQSPTHLIKTRGQQVTLRCSPISGHKSVSWYQQVLGQGPQFIFQYYEKEERGRGNFPDRFSARQFPNYSSELNVNALLLGDSALYLCASSLRTSDAEQYFGPGTRLTVT.

In its sample, this clonotype was seen many times. The CDR3 bases are TGTGCCAGCAGTGAACACCTAGGCTTGGTAGATACGCAGTATTTT. It codes for CASSEHLGLVDTQYF. This rearrangement joins TRBV6-1 to TRBJ2-3; D is ambiguous. Germline V lookup: CDR1 MNHNS, CDR2 SASEGT. The CDR3 is 15 residues long. With 2 bases removed from V and 5 bases from J, the gap between germline ends came to 14 bases.

The rearrangement uses TRBV20-1 and TRBJ1-2; a possible D gene is TRBD1 (5 bases). Trimming left V 2 bases short and J 2 bases short, with 12 bases between. The length of the CDR3 is 14 residues. In germline, CDR1 is DFQATT, CDR2 SNEGSKA (reference sequence). CDR3 amino acids: CSARIGHQNYGYTF. The CDR3 coding sequence is TGCAGTGCTAGAATCGGACACCAGAACTATGGCTACACCTTC.

A note on this clonotype: This may be a read error: a much more frequent sequence differs by one nucleotide. The CDR3 does not end in the conserved phenylalanine or tryptophan, so this is likely a read error. This chain connects TRBV28 to TRBJ2-7, with TRBD2 matching 11 bases. The V gene's germline CDR1 is MDHEN and CDR2 SYDVKM. There are 15 residues in the CDR3. V shed 4 bases, J shed 4 bases, and the junction held 6 bases outside the gene matches. In DNA form, the CDR3 reads TGTGCCAGCAGTTCGCCGGGACTAGCGGCTTACGAGCAGTACCTC. Translating gives CASSSPGLAAYEQYL.

This clonotype was counted many times. The chain has TRBV28 and TRBJ1-5, with 8 bases identical to TRBD1. V was clipped by 4 bases and J by 7 bases; unmatched bases: 3. Per the germline V gene, CDR1 is MDHEN and CDR2 is SYDVKM. The CDR3 covers 13 residues. The CDR3 reads CASSSTGVQPQHF. The CDR3 nucleotides read TGTGCCAGCAGTTCGACAGGGGTGCAGCCCCAGCATTTT. The variable domain in full, completed from reference TRBV28 and TRBJ1-5, reads DVKVTQSSRYLVKRTGEKVFLECVQDMDHENMFWYRQDPGLGLRLIYFSYDVKMKEKGDIPEGYSVSREKKERFSLILESASTNQTSMYLCASSSTGVQPQHFGDGTRLSIL.

This clonotype was counted at least ten times. The chain couples TRBV10-1 to TRBJ2-7; 7 bases agree with TRBD1. The CDR3 is 15 residues long. Trimming removed 4 bases from V and 2 bases from J; junction bases left unmatched: 8. Looked up from germline, CDR1 is WNHNN and CDR2 is SYGVQD (reference sequence). CDR3 nucleotides: TGCGCCAGCAGTGGATTTCGGGACAGAACCTACGAGCAGTACTTC. Translated: CASSGFRDRTYEQYF.

On this clonotype: One end of the junction is discordant with germline, which a read error may explain. The chain combines TRBV12-3 or TRBV12-4 with TRBJ2-1; D may correspond to TRBD1 or TRBD2 (5 bases each). The CDR3 sequence is 15 residues long. CDR3 sequence: CASSLLGPGHNEQLF. The CDR3 DNA is TGTGCCAGCAGTTTGCTAGGACCGGGGCACAATGAGCAGCTCTTC.

As concerns this clonotype: This sequence may be a read error, since a much larger clone differs from it by one base. The V gene is TRBV4-1, the J gene TRBJ2-3, with D unclear. Trimming took off 1 base at V and 0 bases at J, with 8 bases between the two ends. CDR3 length: 15 residues. Germline-derived CDR1 and CDR2 are MGHRA and YSYEKL. CDR3 amino acids: CASSQGPGSTDTQYF. The CDR3 DNA reads as TGCGCCAGCAGCCAAGGTCCCGGTAGCACAGATACGCAGTATTTT.

In this sample, this clonotype turned up many times. This rearrangement joins TRBV11-3 to TRBJ2-1; 10 bases are shared with TRBD2. Germline V gives CDR1 SGHNT, CDR2 YENEEA. The J segment lost 4 bases and the V segment lost 4 bases, leaving 7 bases of the junction unmatched. The CDR3 is made up of 16 amino acids. This CDR3 is CASSSFQAGGYNEQFF. CDR3 bases: TGTGCCAGCAGCTCCTTTCAAGCGGGAGGGTACAATGAGCAGTTCTTC.

Only a few counts were recorded for this clonotype. Being one base from a much bigger clone, this may be a read error. The CDR3 end shows no conserved phenylalanine or tryptophan, and so a read error is likely. V gene TRBV29-1 combines with J gene TRBJ1-1; D might be TRBD1 (6 bases). This CDR3 contains 13 residues. V was trimmed by 4 bases and J by 1 base, leaving 10 bases between them. Germline V CDR1 and CDR2: SQVTM, ANQGSEA. In DNA, the CDR3 is TGCAGCGTTGTGGGGGCCCCGAACACTGAAGCTTTCCTT. Amino acids: CSVVGAPNTEAFL.